This T cell receptor (beta chain) derives from a study of blood T cell repertoires in COVID-19. In the study overall: PBMCs, B-cell-depleted T cells, or T cells were the source of the cDNA or gDNA that made up the material.

V was shortened by 3 bases and J by 2 bases, with 13 bases between the two germline ends. The CDR3 loop spans 15 amino acids. The germline CDR1 and CDR2 sequences are LGHNT and FRNRAP. Profiled with immunoSEQ multiplex PCR; TCRdb holds only in-frame clones, not every one. The sample holds fewer than 70,000 clones, about 80% seen once. The chain is built from TRBV12-5 and TRBJ2-5; D is ambiguous. Source material: peripheral blood. This sequence was found in a man younger than 40 with COVID-19, enrolled during active disease. The CDR3, as DNA: TGTGCTAGTGGTTTCGGCGGTTTCTTTCAAGAGACCCAGTACTTC. It translates to CASGFGGFFQETQYF.